One and the same sample provided the 24 T cell receptor beta chains below, sequenced in a study of T cell changes during pregnancy in multiple sclerosis. Profiling relied on immunoSEQ multiplex PCR, and the TCRdb table lists in-frame clones only, not all of them. The table records 100,000 or so clones, more than 85% of them present only once. Source: peripheral blood, taken in the second trimester of pregnancy. These receptors were obtained from a female donor with multiple sclerosis, enrolled in a pregnancy study.

This clone was seen only once. The chain recombines TRBV2 with TRBJ2-7; 7 bases line up with TRBD2. Germline loops: CDR1 SNHLY, CDR2 FYNNEI. The CDR3 runs 15 residues. The V and J ends lost 8 bases and 5 bases, in that order; junction bases with no gene match: 15. CDR3 nucleotides: TGTGCCAGCTCGAAGGTGGCTAGCGGTATCAACGAGCAGTACTTC. This encodes CASSKVASGINEQYF.

The J gene is TRBJ1-2, the V gene TRBV19; D remains ambiguous. CDR1 and CDR2 from the germline V gene are LNHDA and SQIVND (reference sequence). The CDR3 covers 13 residues. V gave up 11 bases and J gave up 8 bases, with 21 bases separating them. CDR3 coding DNA: TGTGCCCTTAGGGAGAAGGGAGGAGACGGCTACACCTTC. Translation gives CALREKGGDGYTF.

This sequence joins TRBV13 and TRBJ2-7; 8 bases fit TRBD2. Germline V gives CDR1 PRHDT, CDR2 FYEKMQ (reference sequence). The CDR3 is made up of 14 amino acids. J lost 0 bases, V lost 3 bases, and 1 base had no gene match. CDR3 in DNA: TGTGCCAGCAGCTTGAGCGGGAGCTCCTACGAGCAGTACTTC. Translated: CASSLSGSSYEQYF.

The chain joins TRBV7-6 to TRBJ2-7; D is perhaps TRBD2 (5 bases). Germline V lookup: CDR1 SGHVS, CDR2 FNYEAQ. The V end lost 2 bases, the J end lost 1 base, and 9 bases lay between the germline ends. The CDR3 runs to 14 residues. CDR3 residues: CASSLNEGSYEQYF. CDR3 nucleotides: TGTGCCAGCAGCTTAAATGAGGGTTCCTACGAGCAGTACTTC.

This chain connects TRBV5-4 to TRBJ2-1; 7 positions agree with TRBD2. Germline assignment: CDR1 SGHNT and CDR2 YYREEE (reference sequence). V was clipped by 4 bases and J by 2 bases; unmatched bases: 3. The CDR3 has 14 amino acids. The CDR3 nucleotides are TGTGCCAGCAGCGGTCGGGGGGCCTACAATGAGCAGTTCTTC. Amino acids: CASSGRGAYNEQFF.

Remarks on this clone: A junction boundary mismatches the germline segment, possibly from a read error. The gene calls are TRBV29-1 and TRBJ2-3, with TRBD2 matching over 9 bases. Germline V gene data show CDR1 as SQVTM and CDR2 as ANQGSEA. The CDR3 is made up of 11 amino acids. CDR3 DNA sequence: TGTGCGGGGGGGGCGGCAGATACGCAGTATTTT. The encoded protein is CAGGAADTQYF.

A single count supports this clone. The chain employs TRBV18 and TRBJ2-7, with 7 bases lining up with TRBD1. Germline-derived CDR1 and CDR2 are KGHSH and LQKENI. The CDR3 has 17 amino acids. Germline trimming cut 4 bases from V and 2 bases from J; bases unmatched to any gene: 14. The CDR3, as DNA: TGTGCCAGCTCACTGATCATTGACAGGGTGTCCCCCTACGAGCAGTACTTC. It specifies CASSLIIDRVSPYEQYF. The full variable domain, in which reference TRBV18 and TRBJ2-7 provide the parts outside the CDR3, is NAGVMQNPRHLVRRRGQEARLRCSPMKGHSHVYWYRQLPEEGLKFMVYLQKENIIDESGMPKERFSAEFPKEGPSILRIQQVVRGDSAAYFCASSLIIDRVSPYEQYFGPGTRLTVT.

This rearrangement joins TRBV15 to TRBJ2-5, with D unclear. The germline V gene has CDR1 LNHNV and CDR2 YYDKDF (reference sequence). V lost 0 bases and J lost 3, with 5 bases in between. This CDR3 spans 13 amino acids. The CDR3 spells CATSRERKETQYF. In nucleotides, the CDR3 is TGTGCCACCAGCAGAGAGCGAAAAGAGACCCAGTACTTC.

The CDR3 region has the DNA TGTGCCAGCAGTTACCTTAGCGGGACATCCTACGAGCAGTACTTC. This sequence encodes CASSYLSGTSYEQYF. The J gene is TRBJ2-7, the V gene TRBV6-5; 8 positions agree with TRBD2. Germline CDR1 and CDR2: MNHEY and SVGAGI. J was trimmed by 1 base and V by 2 bases; bases with no gene match: 4. The CDR3 length is 15 residues.

The gene calls are TRBV30 and TRBJ2-7, with TRBD2 matching 9 bases. This CDR3 comprises 14 residues. The V gene's germline CDR1 is GTSNPN and CDR2 SVGIG (reference sequence). The DNA for the CDR3 is TGTGCTTTTGCCCTCGGGACTAGCCTTTACGAGCAGTACTTC. This gives the protein CAFALGTSLYEQYF.

The chain joins TRBV7-9 to TRBJ2-2, with 9 bases matching TRBD1. CDR3 size: 17 residues. V gave up 5 bases and J gave up 5 bases; unmatched junction bases: 12. CDR1 SEHNR and CDR2 FQNEAQ come from the germline V gene (reference sequence). CDR3 region: CASSPSGTGFGTGELFF. The CDR3 nucleotides are TGTGCCAGCAGCCCAAGTGGGACAGGGTTTGGTACCGGGGAGCTGTTTTTT.

The J gene is TRBJ2-1, the V gene TRBV4-1, with 16 nucleotides matching TRBD2. The germline V gene encodes CDR1 MGHRA and CDR2 YSYEKL. V lost 1 base and J lost 15; bases outside the gene matches: 6. CDR3 length: 15 residues. CDR3 in DNA: TGCGCCAGCAGCCAAGCGGGGACTAGCGGGAGGGTTTGGTTCTTC. This sequence encodes CASSQAGTSGRVWFF.

The genes are TRBV7-2 and TRBJ1-4; perhaps TRBD1 as D (6 bases). This CDR3 region has 15 residues. V was pared by 1 base and J by 8 bases, with 14 bases between. Looked up from germline, CDR1 is SGHTA and CDR2 is FQGNSA. The CDR3 DNA reads as TGTGCCAGCAGCTTAGACCAGGGGCGCGAAGAAAAACTGTTTTTT. Protein product: CASSLDQGREEKLFF.

The chain uses TRBV18 and TRBJ2-7, with a tentative D call TRBD1 (5 bases). Germline CDR1 reads KGHSH; CDR2 reads LQKENI. The V end lost 6 bases, the J end lost 0 bases, and 12 bases lay between the germline ends. This CDR3 has 14 residues. The CDR3 protein is CASSIKTVSYEQYF. The CDR3 region has the DNA TGTGCCAGCTCTATCAAGACAGTCTCCTACGAGCAGTACTTC. Drawing the rest from reference TRBV18 and TRBJ2-7, the complete variable domain is NAGVMQNPRHLVRRRGQEARLRCSPMKGHSHVYWYRQLPEEGLKFMVYLQKENIIDESGMPKERFSAEFPKEGPSILRIQQVVRGDSAAYFCASSIKTVSYEQYFGPGTRLTVT.

The rearrangement uses TRBV28 and TRBJ2-7; TRBD1 matches at 9 bases. Germline lookup yields CDR1 MDHEN and CDR2 SYDVKM. Trimming took 7 bases from V and 3 from J; bases not matched to a gene: 10. There are 15 residues in the CDR3. The CDR3 loop is CASKIPGTGIYEQYF. CDR3 DNA sequence: TGTGCCAGCAAAATACCCGGGACAGGGATCTACGAGCAGTACTTC.

This clone turned up a few times. The V and J genes are TRBV7-8 and TRBJ2-7; 7 bases are shared with TRBD2. CDR1 SGHVS and CDR2 FQNEAQ come from the germline V gene. The CDR3 sequence is 15 residues long. Unmatched junction bases numbered 13, after V lost 6 bases and J lost 5 bases. This CDR3 reads CASSRRLATPNEQYF. The CDR3 nucleotides are TGTGCCAGCAGTCGTCGACTAGCCACCCCTAACGAGCAGTACTTC. The full variable domain, in which reference TRBV7-8 and TRBJ2-7 provide the parts outside the CDR3, is GAGVSQSPRYKVAKRGQDVALRCDPISGHVSLFWYQQALGQGPEFLTYFQNEAQLDKSGLPSDRFFAERPEGSVSTLKIQRTQQEDSAVYLCASSRRLATPNEQYFGPGTRLTVT.

V gene TRBV29-1 combines with J gene TRBJ2-5; a weak D match, TRBD2 (5 bases). CDR1 and CDR2 from the germline V gene are SQVTM and ANQGSEA. CDR3 length: 15 residues. The V end lost 7 bases, the J end lost 5 bases, and 23 bases lay between the germline ends. CDR3 protein: CSGMGGPRTLETQYF. The CDR3 DNA is TGCAGCGGAATGGGCGGGCCCCGTACGCTTGAGACCCAGTACTTC.

This clone was seen once. V usage is TRBV5-6 and J usage is TRBJ1-1; D ambiguous. The germline V gene encodes CDR1 SGHDT and CDR2 YYEEEE. The CDR3 is 14 amino acids. Between the trimmed V and J ends, which lost 0 bases and 4 bases, there was a span of 10 bases. This CDR3 is CASSLAPTATEAFF. DNA for the CDR3: TGTGCCAGCAGCTTGGCCCCCACTGCCACTGAAGCTTTCTTT.

The V gene is TRBV4-1, the J gene TRBJ2-5, with D maybe TRBD1 (5 bases). The end of the DNA fits TRBJ2-7 better, so the J call may be wrong. Germline lookup yields CDR1 MGHRA and CDR2 YSYEKL. CDR3 length: 15 residues. The CDR3 reads CASSQEGARADEQYF. The CDR3 nucleotides are TGCGCCAGCAGCCAAGAAGGGGCAAGAGCCGACGAGCAGTACTTC.

This clone occurred a few times. V gene TRBV18 combines with J gene TRBJ1-2; a possible D gene is TRBD1 (5 bases). The CDR3 runs 14 residues. The V gene's germline CDR1 is KGHSH and CDR2 LQKENI. Trimming removed 2 bases from V and 7 bases from J, with 14 bases in between. The CDR3 DNA reads TGTGCCAGCTCACCAGACAGTTCAACCGGTGGCTACACCTTC. Amino acids: CASSPDSSTGGYTF.

V gene TRBV5-4 combines with J gene TRBJ1-2, with D uncertain. In germline, CDR1 is SGHNT, CDR2 YYREEE (reference sequence). With 7 bases removed from V and 8 bases from J, the gap between germline ends came to 15 bases. This CDR3 has 12 residues. CDR3 DNA sequence: TGTGCCAGCTTCCGATCGGGTGGAGGCTACACCTTC. Residues: CASFRSGGGYTF.

The V gene is TRBV7-3, the J gene TRBJ2-3; 14 bases line up with TRBD2. The CDR3 length is 16 residues. Unmatched junction bases numbered 1, after V lost 1 base and J lost 4 bases. Germline-derived CDR1 and CDR2 are SGHTA and FQGTGA. The CDR3 loop is CASSLKGLAGADTQYF. DNA of the CDR3: TGTGCCAGCAGCTTAAAGGGACTAGCGGGAGCAGATACGCAGTATTTT.

The gene calls are TRBV27 and TRBJ2-7, with TRBD1 matching 9 bases. The germline V gene has CDR1 MNHEY and CDR2 SMNVEV (reference sequence). The CDR3 contains 16 residues. The V segment lost 0 bases and the J segment 2 bases; nucleotides outside the gene matches: 5. CDR3 residues: CASSLSPGQGTYEQYF. CDR3 sequence (DNA): TGTGCCAGCAGTTTATCCCCGGGACAGGGCACCTACGAGCAGTACTTC.

This chain uses TRBV7-8 with TRBJ2-7; 10 bases line up with TRBD1. Trimming took 3 bases from V and 1 from J; bases not matched to a gene: 12. CDR3 size: 18 residues. Germline V gives CDR1 SGHVS, CDR2 FQNEAQ. CDR3 in amino acids: CASSLGTGAPSGSYEQYF. CDR3 DNA sequence: TGTGCCAGCAGCTTGGGGACAGGGGCTCCTTCGGGGTCCTACGAGCAGTACTTC.